Following are 15 T cell receptor beta chains from one sample sequenced in a study of identical twins. Each CDR3 protein is one row after TCRdb ran MiXCR on the 5' RACE reads. The repertoire has around 490,000 distinct CDR3 sequences, 15% of them found once; the top ten carry roughly 0.44%. This sample was shared with a second study, whose subject was yellow fever vaccine responses in identical twins.

The sample consisted of CD4+ T cells sorted from blood. The origin of the receptors is a young woman in good health.

The rearrangement links TRBV15 to TRBJ2-1; 7 positions match TRBD1. V was clipped by 4 bases and J by 0 bases; unmatched bases: 6. Germline V gene sequence: CDR1 LNHNV, CDR2 YYDKDF (reference sequence). This CDR3 comprises 16 residues. In nucleotides, the CDR3 is TGTGCCACCAGCAATCCGACAGGGAGCTCCTACAATGAGCAGTTCTTC. Encoded protein: CATSNPTGSSYNEQFF.

This clonotype was seen more than once but under ten times. The chain uses TRBV3-1 and TRBJ1-1, with TRBD1 matching over 8 bases. The CDR3 covers 14 residues. V was pared by 4 bases and J by 5 bases, with 6 bases of the junction left unmatched. Germline V gene data show CDR1 as LGHDT and CDR2 as YNNKEL (reference sequence). The CDR3 bases are TGTGCCAGCAGCCGCGGACAGGGTGGTACTGAAGCTTTCTTT. Its translation is CASSRGQGGTEAFF.

This clonotype was picked up a small number of times. The V call is TRBV19, the J call TRBJ2-7, with 8 nucleotides matching TRBD1. Germline assignment: CDR1 LNHDA and CDR2 SQIVND (reference sequence). There are 15 residues in the CDR3. J was trimmed by 3 bases and V by 4 bases; bases with no gene match: 8. The CDR3 coding sequence is TGTGCCAGTAGTAACGTCCGACAGGGGAACTACGAGCAGTACTTC. This gives the protein CASSNVRQGNYEQYF. Using reference TRBV19 and TRBJ2-7 for the parts outside the CDR3, the full variable domain is DGGITQSPKYLFRKEGQNVTLSCEQNLNHDAMYWYRQDPGQGLRLIYYSQIVNDFQKGDIAEGYSVSREKKESFPLTVTSAQKNPTAFYLCASSNVRQGNYEQYFGPGTRLTVT.

J is TRBJ2-1 and V is TRBV12-3 or TRBV12-4; no firm D call. V was cut by 3 bases and J by 5 bases, with 8 bases left in between. The CDR3 length is 13 residues. CDR3 residues: CASSFIRNNEQFF. The CDR3 coding sequence is TGTGCCAGCAGTTTTATCAGGAACAATGAGCAGTTCTTC.

Only a few counts were recorded for this clonotype. This chain joins TRBV12-5 and TRBJ2-1; 9 bases agree with TRBD1. CDR1 and CDR2 from the germline V gene are LGHNT and FRNRAP. The CDR3 length is 16 residues. V was clipped by 6 bases and J by 8 bases; unmatched bases: 14. The CDR3 spells CASGLGDRVGGDEQFF. The DNA for the CDR3 is TGTGCTAGTGGGCTGGGGGACAGGGTAGGAGGCGATGAGCAGTTCTTC.

V and J are TRBV5-1 and TRBJ2-5, with D unclear. Trimming removed 2 bases at V and 2 bases at J, with 13 bases between. CDR1 is SGHRS and CDR2 is YFSETQ in the germline V gene. The CDR3 spans 15 residues. The CDR3: CASSLKATVQETQYF. CDR3 DNA: TGCGCCAGCAGCTTAAAAGCGACTGTACAAGAGACCCAGTACTTC.

V gene TRBV2 combines with J gene TRBJ2-1; 12 nucleotides align to TRBD2. The CDR3 is made up of 17 amino acids. The junction had 14 bases not matched to a gene; V was cut back by 6 bases and J by 8 bases. In germline, CDR1 is SNHLY, CDR2 FYNNEI. CDR3 in DNA: TGTGCCAGCAGAGCGAGGGGGGCTAGCGGGGGGGCCGATGAGCAGTTCTTC. Translation: CASRARGASGGADEQFF.

This clonotype was found a few times. The rearrangement links TRBV28 to TRBJ2-7; TRBD2 aligns across 7 bases. The CDR3 sequence is 14 residues long. Losses at the gene ends were 3 bases for V and 1 base for J; bases not matched to a gene: 3. Germline V gives CDR1 MDHEN, CDR2 SYDVKM. The CDR3 DNA is TGTGCCAGCAGTTTGGGGACTATATCCTACGAGCAGTACTTC. Residues: CASSLGTISYEQYF.

This clonotype has more than one count but fewer than ten. V and J are TRBV5-1 and TRBJ2-3, with 9 bases identical to TRBD2. This CDR3 comprises 16 residues. CDR1 is SGHRS and CDR2 is YFSETQ in the germline V gene. With 4 bases clipped from V and 4 bases from J, the junction kept 10 bases outside the gene matches. CDR3 residues: CASSQTIAGDSDTQYF. The CDR3 DNA is TGCGCCAGCAGCCAGACCATAGCGGGAGACTCAGATACGCAGTATTTT.

This clonotype was detected only a few times. The rearrangement links TRBV10-3 to TRBJ2-3; D not certain. Germline CDR1 ENHRY, CDR2 SYGVKD. This CDR3 has 14 amino acids. Deletions cut 3 bases from V and 0 bases from J, with 7 bases between. The CDR3 DNA sequence: TGTGCCATCAGTGAAAGTAGGAGCACAGATACGCAGTATTTT. It encodes CAISESRSTDTQYF.

The chain combines TRBV5-5 with TRBJ2-1; 7 nucleotides match TRBD2. Per the germline V gene, CDR1 is SGHKS and CDR2 is YYEKEE (reference sequence). The CDR3 has 14 residues. The junction had 6 bases not matched to a gene; V was cut back by 0 bases and J by 9 bases. Here the CDR3 reads CASSLEAGVGEQFF. The CDR3 bases are TGTGCCAGCAGCTTGGAGGCGGGGGTGGGTGAGCAGTTCTTC.

This clonotype was picked up a small number of times. The rearrangement joins TRBV2 to TRBJ2-7; TRBD2 matches at 7 bases. Germline loops: CDR1 SNHLY, CDR2 FYNNEI. Germline trimming cut 3 bases from V and 5 bases from J; bases unmatched to any gene: 13. There are 16 residues in the CDR3. For the CDR3, the DNA is TGTGCCAGCAGTGACGAGCTAGCGGTCCTGGGAAACGAGCAGTACTTC. Translating it yields CASSDELAVLGNEQYF.

This clonotype was seen a few times. The chain has TRBV12-3 or TRBV12-4 and TRBJ1-2, with D possibly being TRBD1 (6 bases). V was pared by 3 bases and J by 7 bases, with 12 bases between. The CDR3 is 13 residues long. The CDR3 DNA reads as TGTGCCAGCAGTTTGAGCAGGGGTGGTGGCTACACCTTC. Its protein is CASSLSRGGGYTF.

This chain links TRBV2 with TRBJ2-4; no definite D call. Germline V gene lookup returns CDR1 SNHLY and CDR2 FYNNEI. The CDR3 runs to 13 residues. Trimming removed 6 bases at V and 8 bases at J, with 14 bases between. The DNA of the CDR3 is TGTGCCAGCAGCGGAGACACATTTGACATTCAGTACTTC. This sequence encodes CASSGDTFDIQYF.

The chain recombines TRBV18 with TRBJ2-5; D not resolved. This CDR3 region has 12 residues. Deletions cut 0 bases from V and 5 bases from J, with 4 bases between. The germline V gene has CDR1 KGHSH and CDR2 LQKENI. The DNA of the CDR3 is TGTGCCAGCTCACCACCGGATGAGACCCAGTACTTC. Translation gives CASSPPDETQYF.